This passage covers 20 T cell receptor beta chains from one sample sequenced in a study of blood T cell repertoires in COVID-19. Libraries were prepared by immunoSEQ multiplex PCR; TCRdb keeps only in-frame clonotypes and omits some of them. The sample has 50,000 to 70,000 clones; roughly 83% are singletons. The source material was peripheral blood. Source of these receptors: a man between 70 and 80 years old with active COVID-19.

The chain carries TRBV14 and TRBJ1-1; D may be TRBD1 (5 bases). Per germline, CDR1 SGHDN and CDR2 FVKESK. The CDR3 runs to 15 residues. V shed 3 bases and J shed 1 base, with 12 bases lying between them. CDR3 nucleotide sequence: TGTGCCAGCAGCCAGACGCGGGGCCGGAACACTGAAGCTTTCTTT. This sequence encodes CASSQTRGRNTEAFF.

This clone appeared a single time. This rearrangement joins TRBV6-5 to TRBJ1-2; TRBD1 matches 7 bases. The CDR3 is 13 amino acids. V trimming: 6 bases; J trimming: 4 bases; junction bases outside the gene matches: 5. Germline CDR1 MNHEY, CDR2 SVGAGI. CDR3 coding DNA: TGTGCCAGCAGGCCGGACAGGTTCTATGGCTACACCTTC. Translated: CASRPDRFYGYTF.

The chain combines TRBV10-3 with TRBJ2-3; tentative D call: TRBD1 (6 bases). Germline assignment: CDR1 ENHRY and CDR2 SYGVKD. This CDR3 is 13 amino acids long. Trimming left V 10 bases short and J 5 bases short, with 16 bases between. This CDR3 is CATARTDGDTQYF. CDR3 sequence (DNA): TGTGCCACCGCAAGGACAGATGGAGATACGCAGTATTTT.

This clone occurred a few times. The rearrangement uses TRBV6-5 and TRBJ1-1, with 9 bases matching TRBD1. This CDR3 has 14 residues. With V trimmed by 5 bases and J by 5 bases, 6 bases remained unmatched. Per germline, CDR1 MNHEY and CDR2 SVGAGI. DNA of the CDR3: TGTGCCAGCAGTACCACAGGGGGCTCTACTGAAGCTTTCTTT. It encodes CASSTTGGSTEAFF.

This rearrangement joins TRBV19 to TRBJ2-5, with D possibly TRBD2 on 5 matching bases. V gave up 2 bases and J gave up 5 bases, with 15 bases separating them. The CDR3 has 15 residues. Germline V CDR1 and CDR2: LNHDA, SQIVND (reference sequence). Written as DNA, the CDR3 is TGTGCCAGTAGTATACGGAGCGGAGGAAGGGAGACCCAGTACTTC. It is translated as CASSIRSGGRETQYF.

In regard to this clone: A read error may account for a junction end that differs from germline. The chain joins TRBV3-1 (or the pseudogene TRBV3-2) to TRBJ2-5; 9 bases align to TRBD1. Germline assignment: CDR1 LGHDT and CDR2 YNNKEL (reference sequence). This CDR3 is 15 amino acids long. Here the CDR3 DNA reads TGTGCCAGCAGTCAAGGACAGGGGCGTGGAGAGACCCAGTACTTC. It is translated as CASSQGQGRGETQYF.

The CDR3 region is CASSETRGQGYQPQHF. CDR3 sequence (DNA): TGTGCCAGCAGTGAAACTAGAGGACAGGGATATCAGCCCCAGCATTTT. This chain connects TRBV6-1 to TRBJ1-5, with 8 bases fitting TRBD1. The germline V gene has CDR1 MNHNS and CDR2 SASEGT. V gave up 2 bases and J gave up 5 bases; unmatched junction bases: 8. The CDR3 totals 16 residues.

The chain uses TRBV5-1 and TRBJ2-2; the D is unclear. Germline values: CDR1 SGHRS, CDR2 YFSETQ. This CDR3 spans 15 amino acids. The V end lost 0 bases, the J end lost 6 bases, and 12 bases lay between the germline ends. The CDR3 reads CASSLGRSRSGELFF. In nucleotides, the CDR3 is TGCGCCAGCAGCTTGGGACGGAGCCGCTCCGGGGAGCTGTTTTTT. The variable domain in full, completed from reference TRBV5-1 and TRBJ2-2, reads KAGVTQTPRYLIKTRGQQVTLSCSPISGHRSVSWYQQTPGQGLQFLFEYFSETQRNKGNFPGRFSGRQFSNSRSEMNVSTLELGDSALYLCASSLGRSRSGELFFGEGSRLTVL.

The chain joins TRBV5-6 to TRBJ2-7; 7 bases match TRBD1. The V and J ends lost 0 bases and 3 bases, in that order; junction bases with no gene match: 0. In germline, CDR1 is SGHDT, CDR2 YYEEEE. The CDR3 covers 13 residues. CDR3 protein: CASSLDRGYEQYF. In DNA, the CDR3 is TGTGCCAGCAGCTTGGACAGGGGCTACGAGCAGTACTTC.

This clone appeared once. This chain connects TRBV30 to TRBJ2-1; 10 nucleotides line up with TRBD2. This CDR3 spans 15 amino acids. Germline V gene data show CDR1 as GTSNPN and CDR2 as SVGIG (reference sequence). The J segment lost 11 bases and the V segment lost 1 base, leaving 11 bases of the junction unmatched. The CDR3: CAWSDYRTTSGKQFF. In DNA form, the CDR3 reads TGTGCCTGGAGTGATTACAGAACTACTAGCGGGAAGCAGTTCTTC.

The chain combines TRBV30 with TRBJ2-2; D may be TRBD2 (6 bases). CDR3 length equals 14 residues. Between the trimmed V and J ends, which lost 3 bases and 4 bases, there was a span of 12 bases. The V gene's germline CDR1 is GTSNPN and CDR2 SVGIG (reference sequence). CDR3 loop: CAWRLGGSTGELFF. The CDR3 nucleotides read TGTGCCTGGAGGCTAGGAGGGAGCACCGGGGAGCTGTTTTTT.

The chain joins TRBV2 to TRBJ2-2, with 13 bases matching TRBD2. This CDR3 comprises 17 residues. Looked up from germline, CDR1 is SNHLY and CDR2 is FYNNEI. V lost 7 bases, J lost 1 base, and 6 bases stayed unmatched. In DNA form, the CDR3 reads TGTGCCAGCACTAAACTAGCGGGAGGGGGGAACACCGGGGAGCTGTTTTTT. Its protein product is CASTKLAGGGNTGELFF.

In this sample, this clone turned up a few times. This chain uses TRBV27 with TRBJ1-6; tentatively, D is TRBD1 (5 bases). V gave up 4 bases and J gave up 3 bases, with 13 bases separating them. CDR3 size: 16 residues. CDR1 MNHEY and CDR2 SMNVEV come from the germline V gene (reference sequence). DNA for the CDR3: TGTGCCAGCAGTTCCCCCGGCAGGGTCTATAATTCACCCCTCCACTTT. It translates to CASSSPGRVYNSPLHF.

CDR3: CASSFETVSNQPQHF. The CDR3 DNA reads as TGTGCCAGTAGCTTCGAGACAGTAAGCAATCAGCCCCAGCATTTT. The chain carries TRBV19 and TRBJ1-5, with D possibly being TRBD1 (5 bases). Germline V gene sequence: CDR1 LNHDA, CDR2 SQIVND (reference sequence). The CDR3 contains 15 residues. Trimming took off 6 bases at V and 1 base at J, with 13 bases between the two ends.

V gene TRBV19 combines with J gene TRBJ2-7, with 9 bases aligning to TRBD1. The V segment lost 4 bases and the J segment 6 bases; nucleotides outside the gene matches: 4. This CDR3 spans 13 amino acids. From germline, CDR1 is LNHDA and CDR2 SQIVND (reference sequence). CDR3 in amino acids: CASSTQTGGEQYF. CDR3 coding DNA: TGTGCCAGTAGTACCCAGACAGGGGGCGAGCAGTACTTC.

The V gene is TRBV19, the J gene TRBJ1-2, with TRBD1 matching over 7 bases. CDR3 length equals 17 residues. Looked up from germline, CDR1 is LNHDA and CDR2 is SQIVND (reference sequence). V shed 0 bases, J shed 0 bases, and the junction held 7 bases outside the gene matches. CDR3 sequence reads: CASSIENRGRPNYGYTF. As DNA, the CDR3 is TGTGCCAGTAGTATAGAAAACAGGGGAAGACCTAACTATGGCTACACCTTC.

The J gene is TRBJ2-3, the V gene TRBV6-6; 9 bases are a match to TRBD1. From germline, CDR1 is MNHNY and CDR2 SVGAGI (reference sequence). V trimming: 5 bases; J trimming: 4 bases; junction bases outside the gene matches: 10. The CDR3 length is 16 residues. The DNA for the CDR3 is TGTGCCAGCAGTCCTTACGACAGGGGGGGGCCAGATACGCAGTATTTT. Protein: CASSPYDRGGPDTQYF.

The CDR3 spells CASSPTGPGPSGETQYF. CDR3 DNA: TGTGCCAGCTCACCCACAGGGCCCGGGCCCTCGGGCGAGACCCAGTACTTC. The gene calls are TRBV18 and TRBJ2-5; D perhaps matches TRBD1 (6 bases). This CDR3 has 17 residues. V was pared by 3 bases and J by 5 bases, with 22 bases between. The germline gives CDR1 KGHSH, CDR2 LQKENI.

The genes are TRBV27 and TRBJ2-4, with D maybe TRBD1 (7 bases). Per the germline V gene, CDR1 is MNHEY and CDR2 is SMNVEV (reference sequence). V was clipped by 5 bases and J by 7 bases, with 18 bases between them. The CDR3 runs to 15 residues. CDR3 residues: CASSPWTGGGNIQYF. The CDR3 nucleotides are TGTGCCAGCAGTCCATGGACAGGAGGGGGGAACATTCAGTACTTC.

This chain joins TRBV4-2 and TRBJ2-7; D is unclear. This CDR3 region has 15 residues. Trimming pared 1 base from V and 5 bases from J, leaving 15 bases between. CDR1 is LGHNA and CDR2 is YNFKEQ in the germline V gene. This CDR3 reads CASSQVLQSLNEQYF. CDR3 bases: TGTGCCAGCAGCCAAGTTTTGCAATCACTCAACGAGCAGTACTTC.